This TCR beta chain came from a study of T cells in Graves' hyperthyroidism and ophthalmopathy. RNA transcripts were the template for amplifying TCR beta CDR3 regions. Primed by the HTBI set, a first-round RT-PCR was run on the TCR CDR3. From the multiplex PCR reads, TCRdb called clonotypes with MiXCR, one entry per CDR3 protein. There are over 150,000 distinct CDR3 sequences in the sample; roughly 17% occur only once, and approximately 56% lies in the top ten. Investigators excluded patients with uncontrolled infection, other autoimmune disease, pregnancy or lactation. This clonotype appeared many times. Sequenced sample: blood. This TCR was recovered from a woman in her 50s with Graves' hyperthyroidism.

CDR3 nucleotide sequence: TGCAGTGCTAGAGGAAGGCGAAACACTGAAGCTTTCTTT. Translation: CSARGRRNTEAFF. This sequence joins TRBV20-1 and TRBJ1-1; D is uncertain. Trimming pared 1 base from V and 2 bases from J, leaving 8 bases between. From germline, CDR1 is DFQATT and CDR2 SNEGSKA (reference sequence). This CDR3 comprises 13 residues.